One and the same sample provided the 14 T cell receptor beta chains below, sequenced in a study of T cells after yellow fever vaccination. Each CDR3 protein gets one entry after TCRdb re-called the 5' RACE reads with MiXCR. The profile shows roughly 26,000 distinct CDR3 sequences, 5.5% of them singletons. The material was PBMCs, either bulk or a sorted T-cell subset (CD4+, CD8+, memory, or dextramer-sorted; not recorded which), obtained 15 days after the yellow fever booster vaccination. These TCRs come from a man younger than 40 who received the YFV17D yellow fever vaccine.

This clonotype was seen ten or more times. The CDR3 DNA sequence: TGTGCCAGCAGCTTTTCAGCGGGAGGGCTCTCTGGGGCCAACGTCCTGACTTTC. Protein product: CASSFSAGGLSGANVLTF. V and J are TRBV11-2 and TRBJ2-6, with 10 bases lining up with TRBD2. CDR3 size: 18 residues. From germline, CDR1 is SGHAT and CDR2 FQNNGV. J lost 0 bases, V lost 3 bases, and 5 bases had no gene match.

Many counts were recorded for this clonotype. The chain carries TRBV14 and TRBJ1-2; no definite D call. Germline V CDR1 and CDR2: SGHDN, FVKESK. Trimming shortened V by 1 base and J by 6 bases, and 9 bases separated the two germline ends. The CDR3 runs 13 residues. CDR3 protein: CASSQVRGDGYTF. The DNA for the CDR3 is TGTGCCAGCAGCCAAGTTCGTGGGGATGGCTACACCTTC.

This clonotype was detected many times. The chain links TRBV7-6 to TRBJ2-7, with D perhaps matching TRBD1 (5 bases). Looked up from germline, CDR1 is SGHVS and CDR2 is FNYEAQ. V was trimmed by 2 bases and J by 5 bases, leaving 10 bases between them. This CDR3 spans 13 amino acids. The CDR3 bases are TGTGCCAGCAGCTTATCTTCCAGGGACGAGCAGTACTTC. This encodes CASSLSSRDEQYF.

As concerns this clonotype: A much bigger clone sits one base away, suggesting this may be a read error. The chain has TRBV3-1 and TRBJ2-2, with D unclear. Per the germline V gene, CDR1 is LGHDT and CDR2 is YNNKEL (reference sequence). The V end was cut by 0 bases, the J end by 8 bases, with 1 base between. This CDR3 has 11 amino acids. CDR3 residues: CASSQDGELFF. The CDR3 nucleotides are TGTGCCAGCAGCCAAGATGGGGAGCTGTTTTTT.

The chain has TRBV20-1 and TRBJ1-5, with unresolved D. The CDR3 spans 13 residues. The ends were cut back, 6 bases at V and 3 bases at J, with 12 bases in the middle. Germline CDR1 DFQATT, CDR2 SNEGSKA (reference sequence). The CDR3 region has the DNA TGCAGTGCGTTACCCGGGCCCAATCAGCCCCAGCATTTT. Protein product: CSALPGPNQPQHF.

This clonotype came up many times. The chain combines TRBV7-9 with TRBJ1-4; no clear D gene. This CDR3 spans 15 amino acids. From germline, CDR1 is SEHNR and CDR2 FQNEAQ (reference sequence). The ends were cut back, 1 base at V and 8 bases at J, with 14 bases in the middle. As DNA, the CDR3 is TGTGCCAGCAGCTTAGGGTCGGCGGTGACGGAAAAACTGTTTTTT. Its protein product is CASSLGSAVTEKLFF.

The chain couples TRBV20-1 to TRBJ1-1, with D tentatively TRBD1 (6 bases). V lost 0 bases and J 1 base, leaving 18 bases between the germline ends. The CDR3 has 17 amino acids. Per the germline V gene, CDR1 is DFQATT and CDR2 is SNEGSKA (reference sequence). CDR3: CSARDTSGAMENTEAFF. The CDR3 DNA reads TGCAGTGCTAGAGATACTTCGGGGGCGATGGAGAACACTGAAGCTTTCTTT.

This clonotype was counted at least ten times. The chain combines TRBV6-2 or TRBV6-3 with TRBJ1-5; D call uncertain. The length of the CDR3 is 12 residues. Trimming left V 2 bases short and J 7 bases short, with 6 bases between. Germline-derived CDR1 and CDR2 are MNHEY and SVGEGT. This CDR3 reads CASSYIRQPQHF. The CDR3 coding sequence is TGTGCCAGCAGTTACATCCGGCAGCCCCAGCATTTT.

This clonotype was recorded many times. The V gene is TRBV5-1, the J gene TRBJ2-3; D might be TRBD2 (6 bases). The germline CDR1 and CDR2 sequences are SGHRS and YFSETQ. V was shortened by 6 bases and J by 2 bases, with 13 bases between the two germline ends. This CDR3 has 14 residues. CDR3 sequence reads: CASTRRGYTDTQYF. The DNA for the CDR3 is TGCGCCAGCACCCGTCGGGGGTACACAGATACGCAGTATTTT.

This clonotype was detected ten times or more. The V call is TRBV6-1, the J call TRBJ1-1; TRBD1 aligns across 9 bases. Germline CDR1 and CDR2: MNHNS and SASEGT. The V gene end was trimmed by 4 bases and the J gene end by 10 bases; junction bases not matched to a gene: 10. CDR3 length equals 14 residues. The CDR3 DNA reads TGTGCCAGCAGTGTACCACAGGGGGCGCGGGTAGCTTTCTTT. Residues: CASSVPQGARVAFF.

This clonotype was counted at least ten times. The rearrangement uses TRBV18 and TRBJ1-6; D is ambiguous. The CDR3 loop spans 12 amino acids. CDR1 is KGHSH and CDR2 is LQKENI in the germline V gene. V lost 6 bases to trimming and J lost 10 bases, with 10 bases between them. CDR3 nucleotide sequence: TGTGCCAGCTCCCCCGATGAGTCACCCCTCCACTTT. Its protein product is CASSPDESPLHF.

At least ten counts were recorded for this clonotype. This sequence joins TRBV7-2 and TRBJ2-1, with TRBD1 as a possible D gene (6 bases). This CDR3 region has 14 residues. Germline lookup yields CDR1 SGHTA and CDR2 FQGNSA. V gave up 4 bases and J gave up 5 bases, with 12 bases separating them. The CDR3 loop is CASSSDRYDNEQFF. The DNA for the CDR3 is TGTGCCAGCAGCTCCGACAGGTACGACAATGAGCAGTTCTTC.

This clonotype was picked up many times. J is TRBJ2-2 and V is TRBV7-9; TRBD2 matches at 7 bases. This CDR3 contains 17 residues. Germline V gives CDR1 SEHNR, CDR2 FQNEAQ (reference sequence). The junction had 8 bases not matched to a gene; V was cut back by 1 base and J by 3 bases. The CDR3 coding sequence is TGTGCCAGCAGCTTAGTCCTCACGGGAGGAGACACCGGGGAGCTGTTTTTT. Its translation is CASSLVLTGGDTGELFF.

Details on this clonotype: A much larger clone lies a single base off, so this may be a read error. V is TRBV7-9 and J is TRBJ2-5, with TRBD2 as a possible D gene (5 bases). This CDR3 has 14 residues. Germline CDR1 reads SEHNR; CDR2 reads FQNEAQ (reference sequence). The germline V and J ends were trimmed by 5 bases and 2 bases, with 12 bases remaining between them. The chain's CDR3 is CASSIVSGQETQYF. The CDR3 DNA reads TGTGCCAGCAGCATAGTGAGCGGACAAGAGACCCAGTACTTC.